This T cell receptor (beta chain) was obtained from a study of radiotherapy plus CTLA-4 blockade in lung cancer. V trimming: 4 bases; J trimming: 4 bases; junction bases outside the gene matches: 10. This CDR3 has 15 residues. Germline V gene data show CDR1 as SGHRS and CDR2 as YFSETQ. Profiled with immunoSEQ multiplex PCR; TCRdb holds only in-frame clones, not every one. Of tens of thousands of clones listed, 60% to 85% are singletons. V and J are TRBV5-1 and TRBJ2-5; 7 nucleotides agree with TRBD1. This specimen consisted of peripheral blood, obtained from a patient treated with radiotherapy plus ipilimumab. The TCR comes from a human donor with non-small cell lung cancer who had a partial response to radiotherapy plus ipilimumab. Some clones in this sample may be carry-over from other donors' samples. CDR3 sequence: CASSTLGTERETQYF. Written as DNA, the CDR3 is TGCGCCAGCAGCACCTTGGGGACAGAAAGAGAGACCCAGTACTTC.